One and the same sample provided the 10 T cell receptor beta chains below, sequenced in a study of blood T cell repertoires in COVID-19. The assay was immunoSEQ multiplex PCR, and TCRdb's table has in-frame clones only and misses some. The sample lists fewer than 250,000 clones; about 82% were seen once. Sequencing used peripheral blood. These TCRs come from a woman in her sixties with active or convalescent COVID-19.

CDR3 sequence reads: CASDREAFGYTF. The DNA of the CDR3 is TGTGCCAGCGACAGGGAGGCTTTCGGCTACACCTTC. The chain combines TRBV2 with TRBJ1-2; 7 bases line up with TRBD1. Trimming took 8 bases from V and 8 from J; bases not matched to a gene: 8. CDR3 length: 12 amino acids. Germline V gene lookup returns CDR1 SNHLY and CDR2 FYNNEI.

The chain joins TRBV3-1 (or the pseudogene TRBV3-2) to TRBJ1-1; D remains ambiguous. CDR1 is LGHDT, CDR2 YNNKEL, per germline (reference sequence). The ends were cut back, 0 bases at V and 10 bases at J, with 12 bases in the middle. This CDR3 has 13 residues. Here the CDR3 reads CASSQDQYRRAFF. In DNA, the CDR3 is TGTGCCAGCAGCCAAGATCAATACAGAAGAGCTTTCTTT.

The chain links TRBV6-5 to TRBJ2-1, with 7 bases identical to TRBD1. Germline trimming cut 4 bases from V and 1 base from J; bases unmatched to any gene: 7. This CDR3 is built from 16 residues. Germline CDR1 reads MNHEY; CDR2 reads SVGAGI. This chain's CDR3 is CASSSPGQISYNEQFF. The CDR3 DNA is TGTGCCAGCAGTTCTCCGGGACAGATATCCTACAATGAGCAGTTCTTC.

In nucleotides, the CDR3 is TGTGCCAGCAGCGTTAGACAAGTCAGTTCACCCCTCCACTTT. It codes for CASSVRQVSSPLHF. This chain uses TRBV9 with TRBJ1-6; no firm D call. The V and J ends lost 2 bases and 9 bases respectively, with 12 bases between them. The CDR3 has 14 amino acids. CDR1 is SGDLS and CDR2 is YYNGEE in the germline V gene.

This rearrangement joins TRBV6-5 to TRBJ2-1; 8 nucleotides match TRBD2. Trimming cost V 4 bases and J 9 bases; bases outside gene matches: 14. The CDR3 is 16 amino acids. CDR1 is MNHEY and CDR2 is SVGAGI in the germline V gene. The CDR3 spells CASSSPPPGGAREQFF. Here the CDR3 DNA reads TGTGCCAGCAGTTCACCCCCTCCGGGGGGGGCTCGTGAGCAGTTCTTC.

The rearrangement uses TRBV4-1 and TRBJ1-3; TRBD1 might be the D (5 bases). V was pared by 1 base and J by 1 base, with 8 bases between. This CDR3 has 15 residues. Germline CDR1 reads MGHRA; CDR2 reads YSYEKL. The CDR3 DNA reads as TGCGCCAGCAGCCAAGTTTGGACATCTGGAAACACCATATATTTT. Translating gives CASSQVWTSGNTIYF.

The rearrangement uses TRBV28 and TRBJ2-5, with a possible D match to TRBD2 (6 bases). V lost 5 bases, J lost 4 bases, and 11 bases lay in between. Germline loops: CDR1 MDHEN, CDR2 SYDVKM. The CDR3 runs to 13 residues. The CDR3 is CASSVGGRETQYF. The DNA for the CDR3 is TGTGCCAGCAGTGTGGGGGGAAGAGAGACCCAGTACTTC.

The V call is TRBV2, the J call TRBJ2-1; D perhaps matches TRBD1 (5 bases). Between the trimmed V and J ends, which lost 8 bases and 4 bases, there was a span of 9 bases. Germline V gives CDR1 SNHLY, CDR2 FYNNEI. The CDR3 is 12 residues long. CDR3 sequence (DNA): TGTGCCAGCGGAGCAGGGTACAATGAGCAGTTCTTC. Encoded protein: CASGAGYNEQFF.

The chain links TRBV7-2 to TRBJ2-7; TRBD2 is a possible D gene (6 bases). V lost 5 bases to trimming and J lost 6 bases, with 17 bases between them. This CDR3 is built from 14 residues. The germline V gene has CDR1 SGHTA and CDR2 FQGNSA. The CDR3 nucleotides are TGTGCCAGCAGCCCGGGACTTCTCGCCGCCGAGCAGTACGTC. This translates into CASSPGLLAAEQYV.

This clone was counted a few times. This CDR3 is CASSSRQGNEQYF. The CDR3 nucleotides are TGTGCCAGCAGCTCCAGACAGGGTAACGAGCAGTACTTC. The V call is TRBV5-4, the J call TRBJ2-7; TRBD1 matches at 7 bases. Germline CDR1 is SGHNT and CDR2 is YYREEE (reference sequence). CDR3 length: 13 amino acids. V lost 3 bases, J lost 5 bases, and 5 bases stayed unmatched.